This passage covers 3 T cell receptor beta chains from one sample sequenced in a study of shared T cell receptors in the human thymus (TCRdb year 2021). The library relied on the immunoSEQ multiplex PCR assay. The table comes from immuneACCESS by way of TCRdb, which keeps in-frame sequences with V and J called. Part of the clones is missing from these tables; in studies checked, under half for an unresolved V gene and the rest for unknown reasons. The sample profile shows fewer than 700,000 clones; roughly 90% of them were found once. Of the sample, 0.01% is held by the ten largest clones. These records were also assigned to another study, of human thymus T cells.

Material for sequencing was thymocytes. These receptor sequences come from a boy younger than two with a congenital heart defect. Donor details come from another sample of the same person, matched by shared clones.

The chain couples TRBV5-6 to TRBJ2-1; 8 bases map to TRBD2. The CDR3 is made up of 15 amino acids. Germline CDR1 reads SGHDT; CDR2 reads YYEEEE. With 0 bases clipped from V and 6 bases from J, the junction kept 5 bases outside the gene matches. The CDR3 is CASSLAGLGTNEQFF. CDR3 nucleotide sequence: TGTGCCAGCAGCTTGGCGGGACTAGGAACCAATGAGCAGTTCTTC.

The chain employs TRBV11-3 and TRBJ1-1; D remains unclear. CDR1 and CDR2 from the germline V gene are SGHNT and YENEEA. Trimming pared 5 bases from V and 1 base from J, leaving 8 bases between. CDR3 length: 13 amino acids. CDR3 protein: CASSPGGNTEAFF. CDR3 sequence (DNA): TGTGCCAGCAGCCCCGGCGGGAACACTGAAGCTTTCTTT.

V usage is TRBV5-8 and J usage is TRBJ2-7; the D gene is possibly TRBD2 (5 bases). V lost 1 base and J lost 7, with 9 bases in between. From germline, CDR1 is SGHTS and CDR2 YDEGEE. The CDR3 runs 12 residues. The CDR3 loop reads CASSLNRGEQYF. CDR3 coding DNA: TGTGCCAGCAGCTTGAACCGGGGTGAGCAGTACTTC. Looking up the rest from reference TRBV5-8 and TRBJ2-7 gives the full variable domain: EAGVTQSPTHLIKTRGQQATLRCSPISGHTSVYWYQQALGLGLQFLLWYDEGEERNRGNFPPRFSGRQFPNYSSELNVNALELEDSALYLCASSLNRGEQYFGPGTRLTVT.